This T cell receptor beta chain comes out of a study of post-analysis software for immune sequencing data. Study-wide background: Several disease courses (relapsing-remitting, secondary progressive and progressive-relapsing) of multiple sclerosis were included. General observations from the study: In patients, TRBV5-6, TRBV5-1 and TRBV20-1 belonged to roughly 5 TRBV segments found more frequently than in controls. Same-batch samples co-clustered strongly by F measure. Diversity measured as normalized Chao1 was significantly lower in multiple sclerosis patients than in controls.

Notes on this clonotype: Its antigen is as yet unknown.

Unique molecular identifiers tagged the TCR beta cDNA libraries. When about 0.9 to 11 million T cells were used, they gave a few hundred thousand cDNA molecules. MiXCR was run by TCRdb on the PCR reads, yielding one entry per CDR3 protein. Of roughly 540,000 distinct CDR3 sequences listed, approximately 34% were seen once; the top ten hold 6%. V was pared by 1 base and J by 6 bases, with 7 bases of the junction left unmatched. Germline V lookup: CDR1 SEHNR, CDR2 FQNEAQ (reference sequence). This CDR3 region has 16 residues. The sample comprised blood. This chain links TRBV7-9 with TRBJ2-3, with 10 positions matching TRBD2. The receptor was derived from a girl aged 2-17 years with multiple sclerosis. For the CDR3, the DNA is TGTGCCAGCAGCTTAGAGCCCAGCGGGGGGGTGGATACGCAGTATTTT. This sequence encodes CASSLEPSGGVDTQYF.